One and the same sample provided the 20 T cell receptor beta chains below, sequenced in a study of blood T cells in healthy people across ages. A second PCR of 7 to 11 cycles used a sample-barcoded 5' primer and a J-beta primer mix. MiXCR, run by TCRdb on the 5' RACE reads, gives a single entry per CDR3 protein. Among 1.5 million to 1.8 million distinct CDR3 sequences, about 42% were seen once, and the ten largest hold just over 4%. Sequenced material: blood. The receptors shown here come from a woman under 30 in good health.

CDR3 residues: CASSQVQASYEQYF. DNA of the CDR3: TGCGCCAGCAGCCAAGTACAGGCCTCCTACGAGCAGTACTTC. J is TRBJ2-7 and V is TRBV4-3; D may be TRBD1 (5 bases). CDR1 is LGHNA and CDR2 is YSLEER in the germline V gene. V was shortened by 1 base and J by 0 bases, with 7 bases between the two germline ends. This CDR3 region has 14 residues.

The CDR3 protein is CASSQARHDPQYF. CDR3 nucleotide sequence: TGTGCCAGCAGCCAGGCCCGACATGACCCGCAGTATTTT. This chain connects TRBV3-1 to TRBJ2-3; D ambiguous. V was trimmed by 3 bases and J by 10 bases, leaving 14 bases between them. Germline-derived CDR1 and CDR2 are LGHDT and YNNKEL (reference sequence). This CDR3 spans 13 amino acids.

A remark on this clonotype: This sequence may be a read error, since a much larger clone differs from it by one base. The rearrangement links TRBV7-2 to TRBJ2-1; 12 bases fit TRBD2. The CDR3 has 15 amino acids. Germline-derived CDR1 and CDR2 are SGHTA and FQGNSA. The CDR3 region is CASSFGLAGNNEQLF. CDR3 sequence (DNA): TGTGCCAGCAGCTTCGGACTAGCGGGAAACAATGAGCAGCTCTTC.

The gene calls are TRBV4-1 and TRBJ1-2; no firm D call. Germline CDR1 MGHRA, CDR2 YSYEKL. The CDR3 spans 14 residues. The V and J ends lost 0 bases and 5 bases respectively, with 10 bases between them. The CDR3 region is CASSQDLAGYGYTF. DNA for the CDR3: TGCGCCAGCAGCCAAGATCTTGCCGGGTATGGCTACACCTTC.

V is TRBV6-2 or TRBV6-3 and J is TRBJ1-6, with D maybe TRBD1 (6 bases). This CDR3 is built from 14 residues. CDR1 and CDR2 (germline): MNHEY, SVGEGT. The V end lost 6 bases, the J end lost 7 bases, and 13 bases lay between the germline ends. DNA for the CDR3: TGTGCCAGCAGCCTCAGGGGCGAGAATTCACCCCTCCACTTT. Its translation: CASSLRGENSPLHF.

In its sample, this clonotype was seen many times. The rearrangement joins TRBV28 to TRBJ1-1, with TRBD1 matching over 11 bases. Germline CDR1 MDHEN, CDR2 SYDVKM. This CDR3 is built from 15 residues. V dropped 3 bases and J dropped 2; count of bases not matched to a gene: 2. For the CDR3, the DNA is TGTGCCAGCAGTTTCGGGACAGGGGGTAACACTGAAGCTTTCTTT. It codes for CASSFGTGGNTEAFF.

This clonotype turned up a few times. The V gene is TRBV25-1, the J gene TRBJ2-1; 9 bases align to TRBD2. This CDR3 spans 17 amino acids. Trimming removed 1 base from V and 2 bases from J; junction bases left unmatched: 6. Looked up from germline, CDR1 is MGHDK and CDR2 is SYGVNS. In DNA, the CDR3 is TGTGCCAGCAGTGAATCTGGCGGGGGGGGCCCCTACAATGAGCAGTTCTTC. Encoded protein: CASSESGGGGPYNEQFF.

In its sample, this clonotype was seen many times. One junction end does not reproduce the germline sequence, and a read error may be involved. CDR3 in DNA: TGTGCCAGCAGCCGGGACTTTTACGAGCAGTACTTC. This encodes CASSRDFYEQYF. The chain couples TRBV5-1 to TRBJ2-7; D possibly corresponds to TRBD2 (6 bases). Germline V gives CDR1 SGHRS, CDR2 YFSETQ. CDR3 size: 12 residues.

This chain joins TRBV6-1 and TRBJ1-4; D is unresolved. CDR1 and CDR2 (germline): MNHNS, SASEGT. V dropped 10 bases and J dropped 5 bases, with 23 bases sitting between them. CDR3 length equals 16 residues. CDR3 amino acids: CATTRSQPRANEKLFF. The CDR3, as DNA: TGTGCCACCACTAGAAGCCAGCCTAGGGCCAATGAAAAACTGTTTTTT.

This clonotype appeared once. The chain combines TRBV5-1 with TRBJ2-5, with 8 positions matching TRBD2. V gave up 0 bases and J gave up 11 bases; unmatched junction bases: 9. Germline V CDR1 and CDR2: SGHRS, YFSETQ. The CDR3 is 14 amino acids. CDR3 coding DNA: TGCGCCAGCAGCTTGGGCGGGGGGAACAATGAGCAGTACTTC. The encoded protein is CASSLGGGNNEQYF.

Details on this clonotype: One junction end disagrees with the germline gene, perhaps due to a read error. The chain recombines TRBV29-1 with TRBJ1-1; a possible D gene is TRBD1 (6 bases). CDR3 length: 13 amino acids. CDR1 is SQVTM, CDR2 ANQGSEA, per germline. CDR3 in DNA: TGCAGCGTCCACAGGGTTGCTCACACTGAAACTTTCTTT. Its protein is CSVHRVAHTETFF.

This clonotype occurred a few times. V is TRBV7-9 and J is TRBJ2-3; 8 bases align to TRBD2. The CDR3 extends over 14 amino acids. After removal of 6 bases from V and 2 bases from J, the junction contained 4 bases not matched to a gene. Germline V gene sequence: CDR1 SEHNR, CDR2 FQNEAQ (reference sequence). CDR3: CASRPAGVTDTQYF. The DNA of the CDR3 is TGTGCCAGCAGGCCAGCGGGGGTCACAGATACGCAGTATTTT.

This clonotype was observed a handful of times. The rearrangement links TRBV5-1 to TRBJ2-1; D uncertain. Trimming took off 4 bases at V and 2 bases at J, with 13 bases between the two ends. This CDR3 is built from 15 residues. From germline, CDR1 is SGHRS and CDR2 YFSETQ. The CDR3 coding sequence is TGCGCCAGCAGCCCCACAGTAGGCCCCTACAATGAGCAGTTCTTC. Its translation is CASSPTVGPYNEQFF.

The genes are TRBV19 and TRBJ2-1; 9 nucleotides line up with TRBD1. The CDR3 runs 14 residues. From germline, CDR1 is LNHDA and CDR2 SQIVND (reference sequence). The junction had 2 bases not matched to a gene; V was cut back by 4 bases and J by 4 bases. The CDR3 DNA follows: TGTGCCAGTAGTACGACAGGGGGTTACAATGAGCAGTTCTTC. Amino acid sequence: CASSTTGGYNEQFF.

The rearrangement joins TRBV3-1 to TRBJ2-1; perhaps TRBD2 as D (6 bases). Germline V gene sequence: CDR1 LGHDT, CDR2 YNNKEL (reference sequence). Trimming took 2 bases from V and 4 from J, leaving 12 bases between them. The CDR3 is 15 amino acids. Written as DNA, the CDR3 is TGTGCCAGCAGCCAATTTGGGACTGGGTACAATGAGCAGTTCTTC. Protein: CASSQFGTGYNEQFF.

This clonotype was detected many times. The chain recombines TRBV29-1 with TRBJ2-3; the match to TRBD2 covers 7 bases. V lost 4 bases and J lost 5; bases outside the gene matches: 12. This CDR3 spans 15 amino acids. CDR1 and CDR2 from the germline V gene are SQVTM and ANQGSEA. Written as DNA, the CDR3 is TGCAGCGTTGGCTATGGCGGGAGCGGTAGAGATACGCAGTATTTT. Residues: CSVGYGGSGRDTQYF.

This clonotype came up a few times. J is TRBJ1-2 and V is TRBV6-1; possibly TRBD1 for D (6 bases). The CDR3 is 12 residues long. Germline CDR1 MNHNS, CDR2 SASEGT. V was shortened by 6 bases and J by 6 bases, with 11 bases between the two germline ends. The CDR3 DNA follows: TGTGCCAGCAGGAGAACAGGGCATGGCTACACCTTC. It codes for CASRRTGHGYTF.

V and J are TRBV7-9 and TRBJ1-2; D is unclear. Trimming took 5 bases from V and 0 from J, leaving 13 bases between them. CDR1 and CDR2 (germline): SEHNR, FQNEAQ (reference sequence). CDR3 length: 15 residues. CDR3 loop: CASSPSGSSNYGYTF. The CDR3 DNA follows: TGTGCCAGCAGCCCGTCGGGGAGTTCTAACTATGGCTACACCTTC.

This clonotype was detected a few times. The chain uses TRBV27 and TRBJ2-3, with 8 bases identical to TRBD2. CDR3 length: 13 residues. Germline V CDR1 and CDR2: MNHEY, SMNVEV (reference sequence). Trimming cost V 5 bases and J 6 bases; bases outside gene matches: 4. The CDR3 reads CASSGTRLDTQYF. The CDR3 DNA reads TGTGCCAGCAGTGGGACTAGGCTGGATACGCAGTATTTT.

The chain uses TRBV9 and TRBJ2-5; 9 bases line up with TRBD2. CDR3 length equals 15 residues. Germline V gene lookup returns CDR1 SGDLS and CDR2 YYNGEE. The junction had 11 bases not matched to a gene; V was cut back by 0 bases and J by 11 bases. This chain's CDR3 is CASSVVSGGNNEQYF. The CDR3 nucleotides read TGTGCCAGCAGCGTAGTGAGCGGGGGGAACAATGAGCAGTACTTC.